The rows below give T cell receptor beta chains drawn from one sample of a study of T cell responses to AZD1222 COVID-19 vaccine. TCRdb's table, derived via immunoSEQ multiplex PCR, lists solely in-frame clones and lacks some. The table has about 150,000 clones, roughly nine tenths seen once. The material sequenced was peripheral blood, taken 28 days after the second AZD1222 dose. The receptors originated from an adult who received the AZD1222 COVID-19 vaccine. Both conserved end residues are part of each CDR3. A D gene is named only where the DNA matches it firmly. Clone size is shown for a subset of rows, as once, few, many or a class of expanded clone.

>TRBJ2-1|TRBV5-1|TRBD2|.
TGCGCCAGCATGGGGGCTAGCGGGGCCATCAATGAGCAGTTCTTC
CASMGASGAINEQFF
>TRBJ1-5|TRBV6-5|.|.
TGTGCCAGCAGTTCGGTCTTTGGTAGCAATCAGCCCCAGCATTTT
CASSSVFGSNQPQHF
>TRBJ1-2|TRBV7-2|TRBD1|.
TGTGCCAGCAGCTTCGGACAGGGGGCGAGCTATGGCTACACCTTC
CASSFGQGASYGYTF
>TRBJ1-5|TRBV18|.|once
TGTGCCAGCTCACGGGAGGGTGTCCAGACAAATCAGCCCCAGCATTTT
CASSREGVQTNQPQHF
>TRBJ1-5|TRBV6-5|.|.
TGTGCCAGCACAGGGGTCGATAGCAATCAGCCCCAGCATTTT
CASTGVDSNQPQHF
>TRBJ1-2|TRBV30|.|.
TGTGCCTGGAGTGTTGGAGGGGGGAATGGCTACACCTTC
CAWSVGGGNGYTF
>TRBJ2-5|TRBV20-1|.|.
TGCAGTGCTAGTCTGGGGGCGGACAGAGAGACCCAGTACTTC
CSASLGADRETQYF
>TRBJ2-2|TRBV5-4|.|.
TGTGCCAGCAGCTTGGCGGCTACGGCCGGGGAGCTGTTTTTT
CASSLAATAGELFF
>TRBJ2-7|TRBV30|.|.
TGTGCCTGGATGACCGGGACACGGGGGGAGCAGTACTTC
CAWMTGTRGEQYF
>TRBJ1-6|TRBV6-1|.|.
TGTGCCAGCAGTGAAGGGGGGGCAGGGGATCCCTTTTATAATTCACCCCTCCACTTT
CASSEGGAGDPFYNSPLHF
>TRBJ1-2|TRBV9|TRBD1|.
TGTGCCAGCAGCGTAGAAACAGGGGATCACTATGGCTACACCTTC
CASSVETGDHYGYTF
>TRBJ2-5|TRBV19|.|.
TGTGCCAGTAGTATTAGTTTGGCCAGTTTACAAGAGACCCAGTACTTC
CASSISLASLQETQYF
>TRBJ2-3|TRBV3-1/TRBV3-2|.|.
TGTGCCAGCAGCCAACCGAGATTAGGGGGCACAGATACGCAGTATTTT
CASSQPRLGGTDTQYF
>TRBJ2-1|TRBV7-9|.|.
TGTGCCAGCAGCTCACTAGCAAGTGAGCAGTTCTTC
CASSSLASEQFF
>TRBJ2-2|TRBV21-1|.|.
TGTGCCAGCAGTTCAGGGGAGGGGACCGGGGAGCTGTTTTTT
CASSSGEGTGELFF
>TRBJ2-3|TRBV28|TRBD2|.
TGTGCCAGCAGTTTATTATCTGGCGGGAGGGCCGGCACAGATACGCAGTATTTT
CASSLLSGGRAGTDTQYF
>TRBJ2-7|TRBV5-5|.|.
TGTGCCAGCAGCTGGGAGGGGGACACATACTACGAGCAGTACTTC
CASSWEGDTYYEQYF
>TRBJ2-3|TRBV30|.|.
TGTGCCTGGAAATCCCCCAACAGGGCAATAGATACGCAGTATTTT
CAWKSPNRAIDTQYF
>TRBJ2-6|TRBV7-2|.|.
TGTGCCAGCAGCTTAGGGTACCCGGGGGCCAACGTCCTGACTTTC
CASSLGYPGANVLTF
>TRBJ1-2|TRBV3-1/TRBV3-2|.|.
TGTGCCAGCAGTCCAGTCTCTGGAGGCTATGGCTACACCTTC
CASSPVSGGYGYTF
>TRBJ2-5|TRBV3-1/TRBV3-2|.|.
TGTGCCAGCAGCCCCCAACTAGCCCAAGGGGTGGAGACCCAGTACTTC
CASSPQLAQGVETQYF
>TRBJ1-4|TRBV6-1|.|.
TGTGCCAGCAGTGACCCAGGGGCGGTTAATGAAAAACTGTTTTTT
CASSDPGAVNEKLFF
>TRBJ2-5|TRBV30|TRBD2|.
TGTGCCTGGAGGTTAGCGGGGCAAGAGACCCAGTACTTC
CAWRLAGQETQYF
>TRBJ2-6|TRBV6-6|.|.
TGTGCCAGCGACAGACGAAACTCTGGGGCCAACGTCCTGACTTTC
CASDRRNSGANVLTF
>TRBJ1-1|TRBV7-9|TRBD1|.
TGTGCCAGCAGCTCCCGGACAGGAGCGAACACTGAAGCTTTCTTT
CASSSRTGANTEAFF
>TRBJ1-5|TRBV29-1|TRBD1|.
TGCAGCGTAGCGGACAGGGCCAATCAGCCCCAGCATTTT
CSVADRANQPQHF
>TRBJ2-2|TRBV5-1|TRBD1|.
TGCGCCAGCAGCTTGGGGGACAGGGTAAACGGGGAGCTGTTTTTT
CASSLGDRVNGELFF
>TRBJ1-5|TRBV6-2/TRBV6-3|.|.
TGTGCCAGCAGTTATCTAGGCCGCCCGGGACTCCTTTTAGAGCCCCAGCATTTT
CASSYLGRPGLLLEPQHF
>TRBJ1-3|TRBV19|.|.
TGTGCCAGTAGTATTTTAGGGGCGCGGGGAAACACCATATATTTT
CASSILGARGNTIYF
>TRBJ1-2|TRBV5-1|.|.
TGCGCCAGCAGCTCCGAGACCGTTTATGGCTACACCTTC
CASSSETVYGYTF
>TRBJ2-7|TRBV10-3|TRBD2|few
TGTGCCATCAGTGAGAGAGCGGGGGTGGTCGAGCAGTACTTC
CAISERAGVVEQYF
>TRBJ2-3|TRBV29-1|.|.
TGCAGCGTTGAAGTAGGGTCGGATACGCAGTATTTT
CSVEVGSDTQYF
>TRBJ1-5|TRBV27|TRBD1|.
TGTGCCAGCAGTTTAACAGGGGGCGGCGGCAATCAGCCCCAGCATTTT
CASSLTGGGGNQPQHF
>TRBJ2-1|TRBV13|TRBD2|.
TGTGCCAGCAGCCCGACTAGCGGGAGAGCTTCGCCTTCCTACAATGAGCAGTTCTTC
CASSPTSGRASPSYNEQFF
>TRBJ1-1|TRBV6-5|.|.
TGTGCCAGCAGTCACCTACAGGGCTCGGGCACTGAAGCTTTCTTT
CASSHLQGSGTEAFF
>TRBJ1-2|TRBV6-5|.|.
TGTGCCAGCACACAGACGACCTATGGCTACACCTTC
CASTQTTYGYTF
>TRBJ2-3|TRBV29-1|.|.
TGCAGCGGTGGAGATACGCAGTATTTT
CSGGDTQYF
>TRBJ2-7|TRBV27|TRBD2|.
TGTGCCAGCAGTTCAGGGACTAGCGGCTCCTACGAGCAGTACTTC
CASSSGTSGSYEQYF
>TRBJ1-2|TRBV6-5|.|.
TGTGCCAGCAGTTACAGGGTGGGGAATTCTAACTATGGCTACACCTTC
CASSYRVGNSNYGYTF
>TRBJ1-2|TRBV9|TRBD1|.
TGTGCCAGCAGCGAGCAGGGGGCGGTCGATGGCTACACCTTC
CASSEQGAVDGYTF
>TRBJ1-4|TRBV11-3|.|.
TGTGCCAGCAGCTTAGAGACTGCAACTAATGAAAAACTGTTTTTT
CASSLETATNEKLFF
>TRBJ2-7|TRBV27|TRBD2|.
TGTGCCAGCAGTTTAGCGCGTGGACTAGCGGGATCTTCCTACGAGCAGTACTTC
CASSLARGLAGSSYEQYF
>TRBJ1-5|TRBV7-2|.|.
TGTGCCAGCAGCTTACGGGGCAATCAGCCCCAGCATTTT
CASSLRGNQPQHF
>TRBJ1-6|TRBV4-1|.|.
TGCGCCAGCAGCCAAGATGAATTTCGGGATAATTCACCCCTCCACTTT
CASSQDEFRDNSPLHF
>TRBJ2-3|TRBV19|.|.
TGTGCCAGTAGTTCGTCGTCGGTACAGGGATCCGGACGCCATTTT
CASSSSSVQGSGRHF
>TRBJ2-3|TRBV5-6|TRBD2|.
TGTGCCAGCAGCTTGTCCCCAGCGGGGGGGCCAGATACGCAGTATTTT
CASSLSPAGGPDTQYF
>TRBJ1-3|TRBV3-1/TRBV3-2|.|.
TGTGCCAGCAGCCAAGATCTGACAGACTCTGGAAACACCATATATTTT
CASSQDLTDSGNTIYF
>TRBJ1-2|TRBV7-9|TRBD1|.
TGTGCCAGCAGCTTAGGTCAGGGGGCTTTCTACACCTTC
CASSLGQGAFYTF
>TRBJ1-2|TRBV7-2|.|.
TGTGCCAGCAGCTTAGCGTTAGGCGGTGGCTACACCTTC
CASSLALGGGYTF
>TRBJ1-5|TRBV29-1|TRBD1|few
TGCAGCGTACTCGACAGGGGGCAGCCCCAGCATTTT
CSVLDRGQPQHF
>TRBJ1-3|TRBV29-1|.|.
TGCAGCGTTGGCTGGGGCTCTGGAAACACCATATATTTT
CSVGWGSGNTIYF
>TRBJ2-5|TRBV7-6|.|.
TGTGCCAGCAGCTTAAAAGAGACCCAGTACTTC
CASSLKETQYF
>TRBJ2-2|TRBV19|TRBD1|.
TGTGCCAGTAGTACCCCGAGGACAGGGAACACCGGGGAGCTGTTTTTT
CASSTPRTGNTGELFF
>TRBJ2-1|TRBV11-3|TRBD2|.
TGTGCCAGCAGCCCCGCCCTAGCGGGAGGTTACAATGAGCAGTTCTTC
CASSPALAGGYNEQFF
>TRBJ1-3|TRBV5-5|.|once
TGTGCCAGCAGCTTTGGTGGAAACACCATATATTTT
CASSFGGNTIYF